This TCR beta chain was identified during a study of naive and memory T cell subsets. Both TRBC1 and TRBC2 were covered by a beta constant-region primer of two equimolar oligonucleotides. The ligated cDNA underwent four PCR rounds using SP2 and nested alpha and beta constant-region primers. From the UMI-ligation and nested PCR reads, TCRdb called clonotypes with MiXCR, one entry per CDR3 protein. The table has approximately 150,000 distinct CDR3 sequences, roughly 20% seen once. After the first PCR, alpha and beta chain libraries were processed separately. This CDR3 is built from 12 residues. V lost 5 bases and J lost 6; bases outside the gene matches: 3. Study conclusions and caveats: A few larger clonotypes appeared in naive repertoires, especially CD8, possibly memory cells re-expressing CD45RA. Over 90% of naive TCR sequences appeared only once after error correction, unlike memory subsets. TCR counts from RNA may reflect activation-linked expression changes.

A note on this clonotype: Its antigen is as yet unknown.

The sequence derives from a human donor in good health. This chain joins TRBV12-3 or TRBV12-4 and TRBJ1-1, with 7 bases fitting TRBD1. Sequencing was performed on naive CD4+ T cells from blood. The CDR3 DNA sequence: TGTGCCAGCAGTCATGGGACAGCTGAAGCTTTCTTT. Protein sequence: CASSHGTAEAFF.